This T cell receptor beta chain was captured in a study of T cell responses to AZD1222 COVID-19 vaccine. Study findings and constraints: Repertoire sampling happened only post peak T cell response.

On this clone: Its target is unknown.

Repertoires were generated with immunoSEQ multiplex PCR, while TCRdb's copy carries only in-frame clones and drops some. Of 120,000 to 150,000 clones in the sample, approximately 94% were seen once. The germline V and J ends were trimmed by 0 bases and 2 bases, with 5 bases remaining between them. CDR1 is SGHKS, CDR2 YYEKEE, per germline (reference sequence). The CDR3 sequence is 13 residues long. The clonotype comes from an adult in good health. This material consisted of peripheral blood, taken on day 0 of AZD1222 vaccination. J is TRBJ2-5 and V is TRBV5-5; D is uncertain. Here the CDR3 DNA reads TGTGCCAGCAGCTTGGGCAGTCAAGAGACCCAGTACTTC. Translating gives CASSLGSQETQYF.